This TCR beta chain was captured by sequencing in a study of regulatory T cells in long-lasting Graves disease. Study-wide results and limits: Repertoires from persistent disease leaned toward TRBV28, TRBJ1-2 and TRBJ2-5. Shared public clonotypes totalled approximately 3,000 in persistent patients, compared with about 970 in new patients.

CDR3-region Arm-PCR and iRepertoire HTBI primers produced the TCR beta libraries. How the authors handled the data: Analysis of the samples identified under 80 TRBV and 15 or so TRBJ segments. TCRdb processed the multiplex PCR reads anew with MiXCR; each CDR3 protein has one entry. Here the V and J calls rest on TCRdb's processing, not on the authors' analysis. The repertoire consists of about half a million distinct CDR3 sequences, with 22% occurring once and the leading ten covering under 15%. Time point here: persistent/refractory GD, antithyroid drugs over 5 years with positive TRAb. Researchers made the TCR library from RNA that was extracted from PBMCs. V lost 7 bases, J lost 5 bases, and 9 bases stayed unmatched. CDR3 size: 15 residues. This clonotype was found a few times. Its antigen is unknown.

The sample was peripheral blood mononuclear cells (PBMCs), taken when the disease was refractory, from a patient treated with antithyroid drugs. The chain links TRBV12-3 or TRBV12-4 to TRBJ2-7, with 12 nucleotides matching TRBD1. The receptor was derived from a female donor with Graves disease. The CDR3 DNA is TGTGCCAGCACCCCCCAGGGACAGGGGGCCGACGAGCAGTACTTC. Amino acids: CASTPQGQGADEQYF.